This T cell receptor beta chain emerged from a study of blood T cell repertoires in COVID-19. Across the study: The study drew acute and convalescent COVID-19 samples from the United States, Italy and Spain. In each case, the material was cDNA or gDNA derived from T cells, B-cell-depleted T cells, or PBMCs.

Methods used by the authors: Quantification of nucleated cells was approximated via reference gene primer amplification. Sequenced by immunoSEQ multiplex PCR; TCRdb stores in-frame clones only, minus some. For V, J and clone size, that table is used; D and trimming come from the DNA. The sample gives about 160,000 clones, 82% of which show up once; around a fifth is in the top ten. J gave up 6 bases and V 4 bases, and 8 bases lay outside the gene matches. Germline V gene sequence: CDR1 SGHAT, CDR2 FQNNGV. This CDR3 is 14 amino acids long. The sequence was collected from a woman aged 80 or older with acute or convalescent COVID-19. Source material: peripheral blood. The chain joins TRBV11-2 to TRBJ1-2; 7 positions agree with TRBD1. CDR3 sequence reads: CASSSDRKVHGYTF. CDR3 in DNA: TGTGCCAGCAGCTCGGACAGGAAAGTCCATGGCTACACCTTC. The whole variable domain, filled in from reference TRBV11-2 and TRBJ1-2, reads EAGVAQSPRYKIIEKRQSVAFWCNPISGHATLYWYQQILGQGPKLLIQFQNNGVVDDSQLPKDRFSAERLKGVDSTLKIQPAKLEDSAVYLCASSSDRKVHGYTFGSGTRLTVV.